This T cell receptor (beta chain) was profiled in a study of blood T cells in healthy people across ages. It was with a sample-barcoded 5' primer and a J-beta primer mix that a second PCR of roughly 7 to 12 cycles was run. Using its own MiXCR run on the 5' RACE reads, TCRdb lists one record per CDR3 protein. The table shows about 640,000 distinct CDR3 sequences, with around 54% occurring only once. V dropped 5 bases and J dropped 2 bases, with 10 bases sitting between them. The CDR3 runs 13 residues. The chain couples TRBV12-3 or TRBV12-4 to TRBJ2-7; D is unclear. Sequenced: blood. The source of this sequence is a man in his sixties in good health. The CDR3 DNA reads as TGTGCCAGCAGTCTCGTCGGAGCCTACGAGCAGTACTTC. It encodes CASSLVGAYEQYF.